These 14 T cell receptor beta chains were sequenced from one sample in a study of T-cell reconstitution after alpha-beta-depleted transplantation in children. Unique molecular identifiers featured in how the TCRbeta library was prepared. TCRdb reprocessed the PCR reads via MiXCR and lists one record per CDR3 protein. The sample contains about 200,000 distinct CDR3 sequences, approximately 15% of which appear only once. This specimen consisted of PBMCs, mostly from graft donor cells, obtained 360 days after TCRalphabeta/CD19-depleted stem cell transplant. The receptors here all came from a male patient aged 2-15 years who had a stem cell transplant for acute lymphoblastic leukemia, so the T cells may come from the graft donor.

The V gene is TRBV20-1, the J gene TRBJ2-7; tentative D call: TRBD1 (5 bases). The germline V gene has CDR1 DFQATT and CDR2 SNEGSKA (reference sequence). Trimming removed 0 bases from V and 3 bases from J, with 12 bases in between. The length of the CDR3 is 14 residues. The CDR3 is CSARDPRGFYEQYF. The CDR3 DNA is TGCAGTGCTAGAGATCCAAGGGGCTTCTACGAGCAGTACTTC.

This clonotype was detected a few times. The chain has TRBV19 and TRBJ2-7, with D perhaps TRBD2 (5 bases). Per the germline V gene, CDR1 is LNHDA and CDR2 is SQIVND (reference sequence). V lost 4 bases to trimming and J lost 6 bases, with 19 bases between them. This CDR3 spans 15 amino acids. The CDR3 reads CASSKELAVSSEQYF. CDR3 DNA: TGTGCCAGTAGTAAGGAGCTAGCAGTATCGTCCGAGCAGTACTTC.

This clonotype has a handful of counts. This chain uses TRBV4-2 with TRBJ2-1, with 10 positions matching TRBD2. This CDR3 is built from 18 residues. V lost 0 bases, J lost 4 bases, and 9 bases stayed unmatched. Looked up from germline, CDR1 is LGHNA and CDR2 is YNFKEQ. The CDR3, as DNA: TGTGCCAGCAGCCAAGATAGGGGGCTAGCGGGGGAATACAATGAGCAGTTCTTC. As protein: CASSQDRGLAGEYNEQFF.

This CDR3 reads CASTTDRGHTDTQYF. The CDR3 region has the DNA TGTGCCAGCACCACCGACAGGGGGCATACAGATACGCAGTATTTT. The chain links TRBV2 to TRBJ2-3, with 10 bases aligning to TRBD1. The CDR3 covers 15 residues. Unmatched junction bases numbered 7, after V lost 7 bases and J lost 3 bases. Germline loops: CDR1 SNHLY, CDR2 FYNNEI.

V and J are TRBV3-1 and TRBJ2-7, with D possibly TRBD2 on 5 matching bases. The CDR3 contains 15 residues. Between the trimmed V and J ends, which lost 2 bases and 5 bases, there was a span of 16 bases. Germline CDR1 reads LGHDT; CDR2 reads YNNKEL (reference sequence). This chain's CDR3 is CASSQTGSPSNEQYF. The CDR3 DNA sequence: TGTGCCAGCAGCCAAACGGGGTCGCCTTCCAACGAGCAGTACTTC.

The chain employs TRBV5-6 and TRBJ1-5; D possibly corresponds to TRBD1 (6 bases). Germline CDR1 and CDR2: SGHDT and YYEEEE. CDR3 length: 19 amino acids. The ends were cut back, 0 bases at V and 2 bases at J, with 21 bases in the middle. The CDR3: CASSLGAYFADSRNQPQHF. The CDR3 DNA sequence: TGTGCCAGCAGCTTGGGGGCCTATTTCGCGGACAGCCGCAATCAGCCCCAGCATTTT.

The J gene is TRBJ1-1, the V gene TRBV7-6; 8 nucleotides line up with TRBD1. The V segment lost 1 base and the J segment 3 bases; nucleotides outside the gene matches: 13. CDR3 length: 18 residues. The germline V gene has CDR1 SGHVS and CDR2 FNYEAQ. The CDR3 bases are TGTGCCAGCAGCTTAGGTCGGATCGCAGGGGGCAAGGACACTGAAGCTTTCTTT. Its protein is CASSLGRIAGGKDTEAFF.

The V and J genes are TRBV7-2 and TRBJ1-3; weak D call: TRBD1 (6 bases). Looked up from germline, CDR1 is SGHTA and CDR2 is FQGNSA. There are 16 residues in the CDR3. Trimming cost V 3 bases and J 0 bases, with 12 bases left between them. As DNA, the CDR3 is TGTGCCAGCAGCTTTACAGGGACCGACTCTGGAAACACCATATATTTT. Its translation: CASSFTGTDSGNTIYF.

The V and J genes are TRBV4-3 and TRBJ1-5; D is undetermined. CDR3 length: 13 residues. Germline V gene lookup returns CDR1 LGHNA and CDR2 YSLEER. Trimming removed 1 base from V and 4 bases from J, with 5 bases in between. CDR3 residues: CASSQALNQPQHF. Here the CDR3 DNA reads TGCGCCAGCAGCCAAGCTTTGAATCAGCCCCAGCATTTT.

This clonotype was counted ten times or more. The V and J genes are TRBV29-1 and TRBJ2-3, with TRBD1 identical over 8 bases. Germline CDR1 is SQVTM and CDR2 is ANQGSEA. V was pared by 7 bases and J by 6 bases, with 9 bases of the junction left unmatched. This CDR3 contains 13 residues. CDR3 protein: CSDGPDRADTQYF. Here the CDR3 DNA reads TGCAGCGACGGACCGGACAGGGCCGATACGCAGTATTTT.

This rearrangement joins TRBV12-3 or TRBV12-4 to TRBJ2-1; the D gene is possibly TRBD2 (5 bases). Trimming left V 7 bases short and J 6 bases short, with 19 bases between. The CDR3 is 15 residues long. CDR3 amino acids: CASNFRGRLGNEQFF. CDR3 coding DNA: TGTGCCAGCAACTTTCGAGGGCGCCTAGGCAATGAGCAGTTCTTC.

This chain joins TRBV7-9 and TRBJ1-1; D may be TRBD1 (6 bases). V gave up 5 bases and J gave up 3 bases, with 19 bases separating them. The germline gives CDR1 SEHNR, CDR2 FQNEAQ (reference sequence). The CDR3 is 16 amino acids. The CDR3 bases are TGTGCCAGCAGCCAAAATCAGGGGATCGTCGACACTGAAGCTTTCTTT. Its protein product is CASSQNQGIVDTEAFF.

The CDR3 here is CASSPQAVSNQPQHF. CDR3 coding DNA: TGTGCCAGCTCACCGCAGGCAGTTTCCAATCAGCCCCAGCATTTT. The chain carries TRBV18 and TRBJ1-5; D gene ambiguous. CDR1 and CDR2 (germline): KGHSH, LQKENI. V shed 3 bases and J shed 3 bases, with 12 bases lying between them. The CDR3 contains 15 residues.

This clonotype showed up just a few times. This sequence joins TRBV6-4 and TRBJ2-3, with TRBD2 as a possible D gene (5 bases). The V end was cut by 8 bases, the J end by 1 base, with 10 bases between. The V gene's germline CDR1 is MRHNA and CDR2 SNTAGT. The CDR3 totals 13 residues. DNA for the CDR3: TGTGCCAGCGAGGGAGAAGGCACAGATACGCAGTATTTT. Amino acids: CASEGEGTDTQYF.